The text below deals with one TCR beta chain. The data stem from a study of blood T cell repertoires in COVID-19. Looking at the study overall: Whether acute or convalescent, the COVID-19 samples came from the United States, Italy and Spain. The analysed material was cDNA or gDNA that came from T cells, B-cell-depleted T cells, or PBMCs.

The protocol was immunoSEQ multiplex PCR, while the TCRdb copy is restricted to in-frame clones and leaves out a portion. This sample has 70,000 or so clones; around 89% occur once, and the top ten carry just under 0.6%. This CDR3 spans 15 amino acids. V was pared by 0 bases and J by 0 bases, with 9 bases between. The germline V gene has CDR1 SGHRS and CDR2 YFSETQ. Specimen: peripheral blood. The rearrangement links TRBV5-1 to TRBJ2-5; D might be TRBD1 (5 bases). The sequence came from a man aged 60 to 69 with acute or convalescent COVID-19. For the CDR3, the DNA is TGCGCCAGCAGCTTGGGACAGCCGTACCAAGAGACCCAGTACTTC. Translated, it gives CASSLGQPYQETQYF.